Presented here are 23 T cell receptor beta chains from one specimen sequenced in a study of T-cell memory formation after mild COVID-19. TCRdb re-called the 5' RACE reads with MiXCR, one entry per CDR3 protein. Of 550,000 to 700,000 distinct CDR3 sequences detected, under 20% appear once; the ten largest clones hold 12%. Input material: PBMCs or a T cell subset sorted from them (not recorded which). All receptors come from an adult woman who had mild COVID-19 (a few samples of this study predate the infection). Cell type and time point are not known.

The genes are TRBV12-3 or TRBV12-4 and TRBJ2-5; 14 positions agree with TRBD2. J gave up 11 bases and V 6 bases, and 14 bases lay outside the gene matches. This CDR3 region has 16 residues. This CDR3 reads CASSPAGLAGVGAQYF. For the CDR3, the DNA is TGTGCCAGCAGCCCCGCGGGACTAGCGGGAGTGGGCGCACAGTACTTC.

This chain uses TRBV20-1 with TRBJ2-3, with 9 bases matching TRBD2. Trimming cost V 1 base and J 1 base; bases outside gene matches: 6. Germline-derived CDR1 and CDR2 are DFQATT and SNEGSKA (reference sequence). The CDR3 is 16 residues long. The CDR3 coding sequence is TGCAGTGCTAGAGGGGCGGGAGGGCCCGGCACAGATACGCAGTATTTT. It yields the protein CSARGAGGPGTDTQYF.

This clonotype was seen ten or more times. This chain connects TRBV18 to TRBJ1-5; D gene unclear. Germline-derived CDR1 and CDR2 are KGHSH and LQKENI. The CDR3 totals 13 residues. The V end was cut by 3 bases, the J end by 3 bases, with 6 bases between. The DNA for the CDR3 is TGTGCCAGCTCACCGGCGCTCAATCAGCCCCAGCATTTT. Its protein is CASSPALNQPQHF. Complete variable domain (other parts from reference TRBV18 and TRBJ1-5): NAGVMQNPRHLVRRRGQEARLRCSPMKGHSHVYWYRQLPEEGLKFMVYLQKENIIDESGMPKERFSAEFPKEGPSILRIQQVVRGDSAAYFCASSPALNQPQHFGDGTRLSIL.

This clonotype was seen a single time. The DNA of the CDR3 is TGCAGCGTGAAAGGAGGACAGGGGTACGACGAGCAGTACTTC. As protein: CSVKGGQGYDEQYF. The rearrangement joins TRBV29-1 to TRBJ2-7; 9 bases line up with TRBD1. CDR3 length equals 14 residues. Losses at the gene ends were 6 bases for V and 5 bases for J; bases not matched to a gene: 11. Germline CDR1 SQVTM, CDR2 ANQGSEA.

A few counts support this clonotype. The rearrangement uses TRBV5-5 and TRBJ2-1; TRBD1 matches at 9 bases. CDR1 and CDR2 (germline): SGHKS, YYEKEE (reference sequence). V shed 4 bases and J 2 bases; nucleotides not matched to a gene: 13. The length of the CDR3 is 18 residues. The DNA of the CDR3 is TGTGCCAGCAGCCGGCGGACAGGGGTATTGGGTGCCTACAATGAGCAGTTCTTC. It encodes CASSRRTGVLGAYNEQFF.

This chain connects TRBV12-3 or TRBV12-4 to TRBJ2-3; D not resolved. The CDR3 runs 13 residues. The V and J ends lost 5 bases and 5 bases respectively, with 11 bases between them. CDR3 region: CASSPPLRDTQYF. Here the CDR3 DNA reads TGTGCCAGCAGTCCCCCTTTGCGAGATACGCAGTATTTT.

The chain joins TRBV19 to TRBJ1-1; D gene ambiguous. This CDR3 has 15 residues. Germline V CDR1 and CDR2: LNHDA, SQIVND (reference sequence). With 1 base removed from V and 5 bases from J, the gap between germline ends came to 14 bases. The chain's CDR3 is CASSIGEGVWTEAFF. CDR3 in DNA: TGTGCCAGTAGTATAGGGGAGGGAGTTTGGACTGAAGCTTTCTTT.

This clonotype was seen only a few times. The chain employs TRBV6-2 or TRBV6-3 and TRBJ2-7; TRBD2 aligns across 9 bases. Germline V lookup: CDR1 MNHEY, CDR2 SVGEGT. The CDR3 consists of 14 residues. V lost 6 bases and J lost 2; bases outside the gene matches: 5. The CDR3 reads CASSPSGVTYEQYF. CDR3 nucleotide sequence: TGTGCCAGCAGCCCTAGCGGGGTAACCTACGAGCAGTACTTC.

The V gene is TRBV7-9, the J gene TRBJ2-7, with 9 bases matching TRBD1. This CDR3 is 16 amino acids long. Germline trimming cut 5 bases from V and 2 bases from J; bases unmatched to any gene: 10. CDR1 is SEHNR and CDR2 is FQNEAQ in the germline V gene (reference sequence). The CDR3 coding sequence is TGTGCCAGCAGCCTTAAGCCGGGACAGGGACCCTACGAGCAGTACTTC. Translating it yields CASSLKPGQGPYEQYF.

This clonotype showed up many times. V is TRBV12-3 or TRBV12-4 and J is TRBJ2-7; maybe TRBD2 (6 bases). V dropped 5 bases and J dropped 6 bases, with 17 bases sitting between them. The CDR3 sequence is 14 residues long. The CDR3: CASSPGGTMGEQYF. CDR3 in DNA: TGTGCCAGCAGTCCCGGGGGAACGATGGGCGAGCAGTACTTC.

The CDR3 DNA follows: TGTGCCAGCAGCTTTTACAGGGTTCAAGAGACCCAGTACTTC. Residues: CASSFYRVQETQYF. The J gene is TRBJ2-5, the V gene TRBV7-2; perhaps TRBD1 as D (6 bases). CDR3 size: 14 residues. The germline CDR1 and CDR2 sequences are SGHTA and FQGNSA. Trimming left V 3 bases short and J 2 bases short, with 10 bases between.

J is TRBJ2-1 and V is TRBV9, with D perhaps being TRBD1 or TRBD2 (6 bases each). The V gene's germline CDR1 is SGDLS and CDR2 YYNGEE. Trimming shortened V by 6 bases and J by 9 bases, and 19 bases separated the two germline ends. The CDR3 runs 14 residues. CDR3 region: CASTRGGVGIEQFF. As DNA, the CDR3 is TGTGCCAGCACCAGGGGCGGGGTGGGTATTGAGCAGTTCTTC. Full variable domain (missing parts from reference TRBV9 and TRBJ2-1): DSGVTQTPKHLITATGQRVTLRCSPRSGDLSVYWYQQSLDQGLQFLIQYYNGEERAKGNILERFSAQQFPDLHSELNLSSLELGDSALYFCASTRGGVGIEQFFGPGTRLTVL.

This clonotype has a handful of counts. This chain joins TRBV12-3 or TRBV12-4 and TRBJ2-3; 7 bases agree with TRBD2. The CDR3 consists of 13 residues. V shed 5 bases, J shed 5 bases, and the junction held 4 bases outside the gene matches. DNA for the CDR3: TGTGCCAGCAGTCCTAGCGGCCGAGATACGCAGTATTTT. Protein product: CASSPSGRDTQYF.

V gene TRBV12-3 or TRBV12-4 combines with J gene TRBJ1-2; the match to TRBD1 covers 7 bases. The CDR3 spans 15 residues. The J segment lost 1 base and the V segment lost 5 bases, leaving 7 bases of the junction unmatched. The CDR3 reads CASSRTGLGNYGYTF. Here the CDR3 DNA reads TGTGCCAGCAGTCGGACAGGTCTCGGTAACTATGGCTACACCTTC.

CDR3 region: CASSLDRVGQPQHF. For the CDR3, the DNA is TGTGCCAGCAGCTTAGACAGGGTGGGGCAGCCCCAGCATTTT. The chain recombines TRBV7-2 with TRBJ1-5; TRBD1 might be the D (6 bases). This CDR3 spans 14 amino acids. The germline V gene encodes CDR1 SGHTA and CDR2 FQGNSA. The V end lost 1 base, the J end lost 7 bases, and 11 bases lay between the germline ends.

This clonotype has only a few counts. The gene calls are TRBV29-1 and TRBJ2-2; no firm D call. The CDR3 totals 11 residues. V was trimmed by 7 bases and J by 6 bases, leaving 9 bases between them. CDR1 and CDR2 from the germline V gene are SQVTM and ANQGSEA. The CDR3: CSAQVAGELFF. CDR3 DNA: TGCAGCGCCCAAGTGGCCGGGGAGCTGTTTTTT.

The chain couples TRBV7-8 to TRBJ2-1; 10 bases are a match to TRBD2. The germline CDR1 and CDR2 sequences are SGHVS and FQNEAQ. The CDR3 length is 16 residues. V dropped 5 bases and J dropped 4; count of bases not matched to a gene: 8. The CDR3 loop reads CASSPTRLAGYNEQFF. The CDR3 nucleotides are TGTGCCAGCAGCCCGACCAGACTAGCGGGTTACAATGAGCAGTTCTTC.

The chain has TRBV6-2 or TRBV6-3 and TRBJ2-1; TRBD2 matches 9 bases. Germline CDR1 is MNHEY and CDR2 is SVGEGT. Trimming took 2 bases from V and 6 from J; bases not matched to a gene: 5. The CDR3 has 15 amino acids. CDR3 loop: CASSYGTSGSNEQFF. CDR3 sequence (DNA): TGTGCCAGCAGTTACGGCACTAGCGGGTCCAATGAGCAGTTCTTC.

This clonotype has a handful of counts. The chain uses TRBV10-3 and TRBJ2-3; D is unclear. Trimming removed 3 bases from V and 4 bases from J, with 11 bases in between. Germline-derived CDR1 and CDR2 are ENHRY and SYGVKD. This CDR3 region has 14 residues. The CDR3 coding sequence is TGTGCCATCAGTGACTGGGGAACAGCAGATACGCAGTATTTT. Its protein product is CAISDWGTADTQYF.

In its sample, this clonotype was seen a few times. The rearrangement joins TRBV9 to TRBJ2-3, with D unresolved. From germline, CDR1 is SGDLS and CDR2 YYNGEE. V lost 0 bases to trimming and J lost 4 bases, with 9 bases between them. This CDR3 is 14 amino acids long. CDR3: CASSVGDRADTQYF. For the CDR3, the DNA is TGTGCCAGCAGCGTAGGGGATAGGGCAGATACGCAGTATTTT.

The V and J genes are TRBV7-8 and TRBJ2-1; weak D call: TRBD1 (6 bases). The CDR3 totals 16 residues. The germline V gene has CDR1 SGHVS and CDR2 FQNEAQ. Between the trimmed V and J ends, which lost 2 bases and 2 bases, there was a span of 13 bases. CDR3 residues: CASSLNQGTPYNEQFF. The CDR3, as DNA: TGTGCCAGCAGCTTAAATCAGGGGACCCCCTACAATGAGCAGTTCTTC.

This clonotype showed up just a few times. The chain recombines TRBV29-1 with TRBJ2-4; a weak D match, TRBD2 (6 bases). CDR1 is SQVTM, CDR2 ANQGSEA, per germline. The ends were cut back, 7 bases at V and 6 bases at J, with 13 bases in the middle. The CDR3 length is 12 residues. Here the CDR3 DNA reads TGCAGCGGCCGGGACTCCTTAAACATTCAGTACTTC. Residues: CSGRDSLNIQYF.

There are a few counts of this clonotype. This chain uses TRBV4-2 with TRBJ2-5, with D tentatively TRBD2 (6 bases). V lost 3 bases and J lost 5, with 19 bases in between. This CDR3 comprises 16 residues. CDR1 LGHNA and CDR2 YNFKEQ come from the germline V gene. CDR3 in amino acids: CASSQPSGGPGETQYF. DNA for the CDR3: TGTGCCAGCAGCCAGCCGTCAGGAGGGCCGGGGGAGACCCAGTACTTC.